The 7 T cell receptor beta chains below come from one sample, sequenced in a study of blood T cell repertoires in COVID-19. Data came from immunoSEQ multiplex PCR; TCRdb stores just in-frame clones and leaves some out. Counted here are about 160,000 clones, approximately 84% occurring once; the ten biggest clones make up roughly 8%. The sample taken for sequencing was peripheral blood. These receptors were collected from a man aged 40-49 years who had recovered from COVID-19.

This chain connects TRBV7-9 to TRBJ1-1; D possibly corresponds to TRBD1 (5 bases). V was clipped by 6 bases and J by 11 bases, with 16 bases between them. The CDR3 has 12 amino acids. Germline CDR1 SEHNR, CDR2 FQNEAQ (reference sequence). CDR3 nucleotides: TGTGCCAGCAGTCCCACCTTGCAGGGTGCTTTCTTT. This sequence encodes CASSPTLQGAFF.

A single count supports this clone. This chain joins TRBV7-9 and TRBJ2-5; D is unresolved. The V gene's germline CDR1 is SEHNR and CDR2 FQNEAQ (reference sequence). There are 14 residues in the CDR3. Trimming removed 1 base at V and 5 bases at J, with 11 bases between. CDR3 DNA: TGTGCCAGCAGCTTAGGAGTCAATTGGGAGACCCAGTACTTC. Residues: CASSLGVNWETQYF.

This clone is a singleton in its sample. The V and J genes are TRBV18 and TRBJ2-5, with 8 nucleotides matching TRBD1. V gave up 4 bases and J gave up 4 bases; unmatched junction bases: 8. The CDR3 is 15 amino acids. CDR1 and CDR2 (germline): KGHSH, LQKENI. The DNA of the CDR3 is TGTGCCAGCTCACTGATGACAGGGGATGTAGAGACCCAGTACTTC. Its translation is CASSLMTGDVETQYF.

This chain connects TRBV19 to TRBJ1-3, with a tentative D call TRBD1 (6 bases). CDR3 size: 16 residues. Trimming shortened V by 6 bases and J by 2 bases, and 17 bases separated the two germline ends. CDR1 and CDR2 (germline): LNHDA, SQIVND (reference sequence). As DNA, the CDR3 is TGTGCCAGTAGGCGACTAATACAGGGAACTGGAAACACCATATATTTT. This sequence encodes CASRRLIQGTGNTIYF.

The chain employs TRBV6-6 and TRBJ1-1; unclear D gene. Per the germline V gene, CDR1 is MNHNY and CDR2 is SVGAGI (reference sequence). CDR3 size: 14 residues. V lost 5 bases and J 3 bases, leaving 13 bases between the germline ends. CDR3 nucleotide sequence: TGTGCCAGCAGTGGAGGTGCCGCACACACTGAAGCTTTCTTT. Encoded protein: CASSGGAAHTEAFF.

This chain links TRBV2 with TRBJ2-1; D gene ambiguous. The ends were cut back, 8 bases at V and 1 base at J, with 6 bases in the middle. Germline values: CDR1 SNHLY, CDR2 FYNNEI. The CDR3 length is 12 residues. This CDR3 reads CASQQSYNEQFF. In DNA form, the CDR3 reads TGTGCCAGCCAACAGTCCTACAATGAGCAGTTCTTC.

The CDR3 loop is CATSRVELLAKNIQYF. For the CDR3, the DNA is TGTGCCACCAGCAGAGTAGAGCTCCTAGCCAAAAACATTCAGTACTTC. This chain joins TRBV15 and TRBJ2-4; no definite D call. V dropped 1 base and J dropped 0 bases, with 10 bases sitting between them. CDR1 is LNHNV, CDR2 YYDKDF, per germline (reference sequence). The CDR3 spans 16 residues.